This entry lists 25 T cell receptor beta chains sequenced from one sample in a study of identical twins. One entry per CDR3 protein, called by TCRdb with MiXCR from the 5' RACE reads. The sample records approximately 670,000 distinct CDR3 sequences, roughly 6% being singletons. Sequenced material: naive T cells sorted from blood. These receptors were collected from a man in his late teens or twenties in good health.

This clonotype was seen repeatedly, ten times or more. The chain employs TRBV4-2 and TRBJ1-1; 9 nucleotides match TRBD1. V trimming: 10 bases; J trimming: 11 bases; junction bases outside the gene matches: 11. The CDR3 extends over 12 amino acids. Germline CDR1 LGHNA, CDR2 YNFKEQ. The DNA for the CDR3 is TGTGCCACCTGGGACAGGGTTTCTCTGGCTTTCTTT. This gives the protein CATWDRVSLAFF.

In its sample, this clonotype was seen many times. The rearrangement links TRBV7-9 to TRBJ2-7; D not resolved. Between the trimmed V and J ends, which lost 1 base and 3 bases, there was a span of 4 bases. This CDR3 contains 12 residues. Looked up from germline, CDR1 is SEHNR and CDR2 is FQNEAQ (reference sequence). CDR3 DNA sequence: TGTGCCAGCAGCTTAGTCCACTACGAGCAGTACGTC. Translated, it gives CASSLVHYEQYV.

This clonotype was detected only a few times. The chain links TRBV20-1 to TRBJ2-2; tentatively, D is TRBD1 (5 bases). From germline, CDR1 is DFQATT and CDR2 SNEGSKA (reference sequence). Trimming stripped 6 bases from V and 1 base from J, with 15 bases between. The CDR3 contains 15 residues. CDR3 region: CSAPSGPLNTGELFF. The CDR3 nucleotides are TGCAGTGCCCCATCAGGGCCCCTGAACACCGGGGAGCTGTTTTTT.

The J gene is TRBJ2-2, the V gene TRBV12-5; D gene unclear. Germline V CDR1 and CDR2: LGHNT, FRNRAP. CDR3 length: 13 residues. Trimming pared 0 bases from V and 9 bases from J, leaving 8 bases between. The CDR3 DNA sequence: TGTGCTAGTGGTTTGGTAAACTTTCGGGAGCTGTTTTTT. It translates to CASGLVNFRELFF. Full variable domain (outside the CDR3, taken from reference TRBV12-5 and TRBJ2-2): DARVTQTPRHKVTEMGQEVTMRCQPILGHNTVFWYRQTMMQGLELLAYFRNRAPLDDSGMPKDRFSAEMPDATLATLKIQPSEPRDSAVYFCASGLVNFRELFFGEGSRLTVL.

In its sample, this clonotype was seen a few times. A much larger clone sits a single nucleotide away, making a read error possible. The chain couples TRBV24-1 to TRBJ1-1, with a possible D match to TRBD1 (5 bases). V was shortened by 2 bases and J by 3 bases, with 6 bases between the two germline ends. CDR1 and CDR2 (germline): KGHDR, SFDVKD. The CDR3 runs 13 residues. The CDR3 nucleotides read TGTGCCACCAGTGATTGGGGGGACACTGAAGCTTTCTTT. Its translation: CATSDWGDTEAFF.

The chain links TRBV3-1 to TRBJ2-1, with TRBD2 as a possible D gene (5 bases). V dropped 3 bases and J dropped 9 bases, with 9 bases sitting between them. CDR1 is LGHDT and CDR2 is YNNKEL in the germline V gene (reference sequence). The CDR3 is 12 residues long. The CDR3 bases are TGTGCCAGCAGCCACCTCGGAGGTGAGCAGTTCTTC. Its translation is CASSHLGGEQFF.

This sequence joins TRBV12-3 or TRBV12-4 and TRBJ1-5; 8 nucleotides match TRBD1. CDR3 length equals 14 residues. V shed 2 bases and J 7 bases; nucleotides not matched to a gene: 4. The CDR3, as DNA: TGTGCCAGCAGTTTAAAGACAGGGGAGCAGCCCCAGCATTTT. Residues: CASSLKTGEQPQHF.

V usage is TRBV5-1 and J usage is TRBJ2-7; 8 bases are shared with TRBD2. The CDR3 loop spans 16 amino acids. Germline trimming cut 1 base from V and 3 bases from J; bases unmatched to any gene: 9. Germline V CDR1 and CDR2: SGHRS, YFSETQ. The CDR3 is CASSLSASGSHYEQYF. The CDR3, as DNA: TGCGCCAGCAGCTTGTCGGCTAGCGGGTCCCACTACGAGCAGTACTTC. Full variable domain (missing parts from reference TRBV5-1 and TRBJ2-7): KAGVTQTPRYLIKTRGQQVTLSCSPISGHRSVSWYQQTPGQGLQFLFEYFSETQRNKGNFPGRFSGRQFSNSRSEMNVSTLELGDSALYLCASSLSASGSHYEQYFGPGTRLTVT.

This clonotype was counted only a few times. The chain carries TRBV29-1 and TRBJ1-3, with a possible D match to TRBD1 (6 bases). CDR3 size: 14 residues. V was cut by 2 bases and J by 3 bases, with 11 bases left in between. Per germline, CDR1 SQVTM and CDR2 ANQGSEA. The CDR3 region is CSVETGMGGNTIYF. The CDR3 bases are TGCAGCGTTGAAACAGGGATGGGTGGAAACACCATATATTTT.

This chain uses TRBV14 with TRBJ2-2; tentatively, D is TRBD2 (6 bases). There are 17 residues in the CDR3. Germline V gene data show CDR1 as SGHDN and CDR2 as FVKESK. V was cut by 0 bases and J by 1 base, with 12 bases left in between. For the CDR3, the DNA is TGTGCCAGCAGCCAAGATTGGAGGGCGGGGAACACCGGGGAGCTGTTTTTT. Its translation is CASSQDWRAGNTGELFF.

This clonotype came up many times. The V and J genes are TRBV5-1 and TRBJ2-1, with no clear D. The CDR3 has 12 amino acids. V lost 4 bases and J 9 bases, leaving 11 bases between the germline ends. The germline gives CDR1 SGHRS, CDR2 YFSETQ. Here the CDR3 reads CASSLRPGEQFF. DNA of the CDR3: TGCGCCAGCAGCCTGCGCCCTGGTGAGCAGTTCTTC. Together with reference TRBV5-1 and TRBJ2-1, the CDR3 gives the full variable domain: KAGVTQTPRYLIKTRGQQVTLSCSPISGHRSVSWYQQTPGQGLQFLFEYFSETQRNKGNFPGRFSGRQFSNSRSEMNVSTLELGDSALYLCASSLRPGEQFFGPGTRLTVL.

This clonotype was seen repeatedly, ten times or more. The chain employs TRBV12-3 or TRBV12-4 and TRBJ2-2; D possibly uses TRBD1 or TRBD2 (5 bases each). Deletions cut 8 bases from V and 6 bases from J, with 13 bases between. This CDR3 is built from 13 residues. As DNA, the CDR3 is TGTGCCAGCCCCGGGGCTAGATCCGGGGAGCTGTTTTTT. Amino acid sequence: CASPGARSGELFF.

V usage is TRBV11-2 and J usage is TRBJ2-7; TRBD1 matches at 9 bases. This CDR3 comprises 15 residues. V lost 1 base to trimming and J lost 5 bases; unmatched junction nucleotides: 6. Germline V gives CDR1 SGHAT, CDR2 FQNNGV. The CDR3 DNA reads as TGTGCCAGCAGCTTAGTACTGGACAGGGGCCACGAGCAGTACTTC. Encoded protein: CASSLVLDRGHEQYF.

This clonotype was seen repeatedly, ten times or more. The chain employs TRBV2 and TRBJ2-3; D ambiguous. Deletions cut 3 bases from V and 6 bases from J, with 4 bases between. Looked up from germline, CDR1 is SNHLY and CDR2 is FYNNEI. The CDR3 runs to 11 residues. The CDR3 DNA follows: TGTGCCAGCAGTGAGAGGGATACGCAGTATTTT. This codes for CASSERDTQYF.

In its sample, this clonotype was seen many times. The rearrangement joins TRBV20-1 to TRBJ1-1; TRBD1 matches 12 bases. The CDR3 length is 17 residues. Germline trimming cut 6 bases from V and 5 bases from J; bases unmatched to any gene: 16. Germline V gives CDR1 DFQATT, CDR2 SNEGSKA (reference sequence). The DNA of the CDR3 is TGCAGTGCCCCAGAAGTAGGGACAGGGGGCGCGAGAACTGAAGCTTTCTTT. It yields the protein CSAPEVGTGGARTEAFF.

In its sample, this clonotype was seen many times. V usage is TRBV20-1 and J usage is TRBJ2-3; D gene ambiguous. CDR1 is DFQATT, CDR2 SNEGSKA, per germline (reference sequence). V was shortened by 3 bases and J by 5 bases, with 9 bases between the two germline ends. This CDR3 has 12 amino acids. CDR3 amino acids: CSARVVGDTQYF. CDR3 in DNA: TGCAGTGCTAGGGTGGTCGGAGATACGCAGTATTTT.

This clonotype was seen a few times. The chain links TRBV7-2 to TRBJ2-1; 9 bases are a match to TRBD1. With 2 bases clipped from V and 15 bases from J, the junction kept 11 bases outside the gene matches. The CDR3 is 14 residues long. CDR1 is SGHTA and CDR2 is FQGNSA in the germline V gene. CDR3 loop: CASSLPGQGRVSFF. The CDR3 nucleotides are TGTGCCAGCAGCTTACCGGGACAGGGTAGGGTCTCGTTCTTC.

This clonotype was observed many times. The CDR3 nucleotides read TGTGCCAGCAGTGAACGGGGGCTGATCTCCTACAATGAGCAGTTCTTC. Protein sequence: CASSERGLISYNEQFF. This rearrangement joins TRBV6-1 to TRBJ2-1; D tentatively fits TRBD1 or TRBD2 (6 bases each). The germline CDR1 and CDR2 sequences are MNHNS and SASEGT. The CDR3 consists of 16 residues. Trimming removed 2 bases from V and 0 bases from J, with 11 bases in between.

This clonotype was detected a few times. This chain uses TRBV7-8 with TRBJ2-1; either TRBD1 or TRBD2 may fit D (7 bases each). The CDR3 extends over 14 amino acids. From germline, CDR1 is SGHVS and CDR2 FQNEAQ. V lost 3 bases, J lost 8 bases, and 14 bases lay in between. The CDR3 protein is CASSLGAGGDEQFF. The CDR3 coding sequence is TGTGCCAGCAGCTTGGGGGCAGGGGGGGATGAGCAGTTCTTC. The variable domain in full, completed from reference TRBV7-8 and TRBJ2-1, reads GAGVSQSPRYKVAKRGQDVALRCDPISGHVSLFWYQQALGQGPEFLTYFQNEAQLDKSGLPSDRFFAERPEGSVSTLKIQRTQQEDSAVYLCASSLGAGGDEQFFGPGTRLTVL.

A single count supports this clonotype. The V call is TRBV25-1, the J call TRBJ2-7; TRBD1 aligns across 7 bases. Germline CDR1 reads MGHDK; CDR2 reads SYGVNS. V dropped 6 bases and J dropped 4; count of bases not matched to a gene: 6. CDR3 size: 13 residues. CDR3 region: CASSEGARYEQYF. The CDR3, as DNA: TGTGCCAGCAGCGAGGGGGCTAGATACGAGCAGTACTTC.

The table lists this clonotype with many counts. The chain joins TRBV6-1 to TRBJ1-5, with a possible D match to TRBD1 (6 bases). V shed 7 bases and J shed 2 bases, with 9 bases lying between them. The CDR3 runs to 13 residues. Germline assignment: CDR1 MNHNS and CDR2 SASEGT. CDR3 loop: CASNRDGNQPQHF. The CDR3 DNA reads as TGTGCCAGCAACAGGGATGGCAATCAGCCCCAGCATTTT.

This clonotype was seen only a few times. The rearrangement joins TRBV10-3 to TRBJ2-3; 8 bases align to TRBD1. V trimming: 4 bases; J trimming: 3 bases; junction bases outside the gene matches: 6. This CDR3 is built from 15 residues. CDR1 and CDR2 from the germline V gene are ENHRY and SYGVKD. CDR3 sequence reads: CAISVTGEGTDTQYF. The CDR3 region has the DNA TGTGCCATCAGTGTGACAGGGGAAGGGACAGATACGCAGTATTTT.

This clonotype was counted at least ten times. This rearrangement joins TRBV5-1 to TRBJ2-1; no reliable D call. Per the germline V gene, CDR1 is SGHRS and CDR2 is YFSETQ. V lost 0 bases and J lost 6, with 10 bases in between. The CDR3 runs to 14 residues. CDR3 amino acids: CASSLADGPNEQFF. The DNA for the CDR3 is TGCGCCAGCAGCTTGGCCGACGGGCCCAATGAGCAGTTCTTC.

This clonotype occurred a few times. The rearrangement joins TRBV7-9 to TRBJ1-1; no clear D. Germline V gene lookup returns CDR1 SEHNR and CDR2 FQNEAQ (reference sequence). Trimming shortened V by 7 bases and J by 1 base, and 10 bases separated the two germline ends. The CDR3 runs to 13 residues. The CDR3 nucleotides are TGTGCCAGCACCGGGGAGGCGAACACTGAAGCTTTCTTT. This encodes CASTGEANTEAFF.

This rearrangement joins TRBV7-2 to TRBJ1-2; 8 bases are a match to TRBD1. V dropped 8 bases and J dropped 7; count of bases not matched to a gene: 12. The CDR3 is 14 amino acids. Germline loops: CDR1 SGHTA, CDR2 FQGNSA. The CDR3 DNA follows: TGTGCCAGCCAGTCCGGACAGGGAGTTGGTGGCTACACCTTC. Its protein product is CASQSGQGVGGYTF.